This T cell receptor (beta chain) was retrieved from a study of blood T cells in healthy people across ages. The CDR3 runs to 16 residues. The germline V and J ends were trimmed by 3 bases and 2 bases, with 16 bases remaining between them. CDR1 and CDR2 from the germline V gene are SGHKS and YYEKEE (reference sequence). Isolated per sample were at least 6 million PBMCs. Combining a sample-barcoded 5' primer with a J-beta primer mix, a second PCR ran for roughly 7 to 11 cycles. TCRdb reprocessed the 5' RACE reads via MiXCR and lists one record per CDR3 protein. The sample shows roughly 500,000 distinct CDR3 sequences, about 26% of them seen only once.

Sequenced input: blood. This TCR came from a woman in her sixties or seventies in good health. V is TRBV5-5 and J is TRBJ2-3; tentative D call: TRBD2 (5 bases). CDR3 in DNA: TGTGCCAGCAGCTACTTTGCTGGCGACTACACAGATACGCAGTATTTT. Translating gives CASSYFAGDYTDTQYF.